The source of this TCR beta chain is a study of human T cells and chemical hapten exposure. The overall study: Across the whole study, which lasted roughly 24 weeks, patients were given diphenylcyclopropenone on the scalp once a week.

This CDR3 has 16 residues. The germline V gene encodes CDR1 MGHRA and CDR2 YSYEKL. V gave up 1 base and J gave up 5 bases, with 16 bases separating them. A single record per CDR3 protein comes from TCRdb applying MiXCR to the RACE reads. The sample has about 170,000 distinct CDR3 sequences, roughly 26% seen once. Time point here: patch test 3, about 24 weeks after DPC sensitization. Regarding treatment: therapeutic diphenylcyclopropenone sensitization with weekly scalp DPC. This clonotype was seen a handful of times. The chain is built from TRBV4-1 and TRBJ2-3; D is tentatively TRBD1 or TRBD2 (6 bases each). The TCR was taken from a woman aged 18-29 years with alopecia areata. Some clones in this sample may be carry-over from other donors' samples. Source: whole blood, taken in connection with sensitization to the hapten diphenylcyclopropenone (DPC). The CDR3 here is CASSQVTGRDLDTQYF. The CDR3 nucleotides are TGCGCCAGCAGCCAAGTGACAGGCCGGGACTTAGATACGCAGTATTTT.